This T cell receptor (beta chain) was sequenced during a study of tumor-infiltrating lymphocytes in primary liver carcinoma. Across the study: The cohort consisted of patients whose primary liver carcinoma was surgically resected.

From 500 ng total RNA, TCR beta cDNA was generated with a primer in the constant region. For TCR beta, libraries were produced by three nested multiplex PCR rounds using slightly modified ARM-PCR. TRBV1-TRBV30 forward primers and a C-beta reverse primer were used in the first two PCR rounds, which each ran for approximately 11 cycles. Using its own MiXCR run on the multiplex PCR reads, TCRdb lists one record per CDR3 protein. The sample records 310,000 or so distinct CDR3 sequences, more than 55% being singletons. Per the germline V gene, CDR1 is MNHEY and CDR2 is SVGEGT. Trimming cost V 10 bases and J 0 bases; bases outside gene matches: 2. This CDR3 region has 13 residues. Study findings and constraints: Compared with tumor region pairs, tumor-adjacent and tumor-blood pairs overlapped less.

A word on this clonotype: Its antigen remains unknown.

Blood RNA originated from unsorted whole blood, with germline DNA additionally extracted. The clonotype comes from a woman under 40 with primary liver carcinoma and hepatitis B virus infection. The chain uses TRBV6-2 or TRBV6-3 and TRBJ1-5, with TRBD1 matching over 8 bases. The source material was peripheral blood. CDR3 coding DNA: TGTGCCAACGACAGGGGTAGCAATCAGCCCCAGCATTTT. This sequence encodes CANDRGSNQPQHF.